The rows below give T cell receptor beta chains drawn from one sample of a study of low-dose radiotherapy and immunotherapy resistance in tumors. MiXCR was run by TCRdb on the reads, yielding one entry per CDR3 protein. The sample lists around 58,000 distinct CDR3 sequences, about 25% seen once, with 6.5% to 7% in the top ten. The sequencing here drew on PBMCs, taken after low-dose radiotherapy plus immunotherapy. All receptors derive from a male donor with prostate cancer. Both conserved end residues are part of each CDR3. A D gene is named only where the DNA matches it firmly. Clone size, where shown, is once, few, many, or a class for clones that have expanded.

clone size	J gene	V gene	D gene	CDR3 protein	CDR3 DNA
many	TRBJ2-1	TRBV20-1	TRBD2	CSATPATSGRAVYNEQFF	TGCAGTGCTACCCCAGCGACTAGCGGGAGGGCCGTATACAATGAGCAGTTCTTC
-	TRBJ2-7	TRBV7-6	-	CASSSRGVEQYF	TGTGCCAGCAGCTCCCGAGGGGTCGAGCAGTACTTC
many	TRBJ1-2	TRBV20-1	-	CSAQDRTNYGYTF	TGCAGTGCTCAAGACAGGACTAACTATGGCTACACCTTC
many	TRBJ1-2	TRBV28	-	CATYRDNGYTF	TGTGCCACTTACAGGGATAACGGCTACACCTTC
-	TRBJ2-2	TRBV5-8	-	CASADKHTGELFF	TGTGCCAGCGCCGACAAACACACCGGGGAGCTGTTTTTT
few	TRBJ1-1	TRBV5-4	-	CASSITQGNTEAFF	TGTGCCAGCAGCATCACACAGGGGAACACTGAAGCTTTCTTT
many	TRBJ1-1	TRBV20-1	TRBD1	CSAPPLGTGHFEAFF	TGCAGTGCTCCCCCGTTAGGGACAGGTCATTTTGAAGCTTTCTTT
many	TRBJ2-7	TRBV7-8	-	CASSLGAGLMEQYF	TGTGCCAGCAGCTTAGGGGCTGGCCTCATGGAGCAGTACTTC
many	TRBJ2-6	TRBV6-8	TRBD1	CASDRDSGANVLTF	TGTGCCAGTGACAGGGACTCTGGGGCCAACGTCCTGACTTTC
-	TRBJ2-7	TRBV7-2	-	CASSLGASSYEQYF	TGTGCCAGCAGCTTGGGGGCCAGCTCCTACGAGCAGTACTTC
many	TRBJ2-7	TRBV28	-	CASSFGGPQGDSYEQYF	TGTGCCAGCAGTTTCGGGGGGCCGCAGGGGGATTCCTACGAGCAGTACTTC
many	TRBJ2-1	TRBV21-1	-	CASSKNSGSGSSPIEQFF	TGTGCCAGCAGCAAAAATTCTGGGAGCGGGAGTTCCCCGATAGAGCAGTTCTTC
many	TRBJ2-5	TRBV6-2/TRBV6-3	-	CASSYQFGDVGVQETQYF	TGTGCCAGCAGTTACCAGTTTGGGGATGTCGGTGTGCAAGAGACCCAGTACTTC
many	TRBJ2-7	TRBV4-1	-	CASSQALGYEQYF	TGTGCCAGCAGCCAAGCACTAGGCTACGAGCAGTACTTC
-	TRBJ2-3	TRBV5-1	TRBD1	CASSPGQGVTQYF	TGCGCCAGCAGCCCAGGACAGGGGGTCACGCAGTATTTT
many	TRBJ2-7	TRBV7-8	TRBD1	CASSLQGQGVAYEQYF	TGTGCCAGCAGCTTACAGGGACAGGGGGTTGCCTACGAGCAGTACTTC
many	TRBJ2-3	TRBV7-2	-	CASSQPGRDTEQGFSF	TGTGCCAGCAGCCAACCGGGGCGGGACACCGAGCAAGGTTTTAGTTTT
-	TRBJ1-2	TRBV2	TRBD1	CASSQKPGQGTSSYGYTF	TGCGCCAGCAGCCAGAAGCCGGGACAGGGAACCAGCTCCTATGGCTACACCTTC
many	TRBJ2-7	TRBV20-1	TRBD2	CSAMGLAGFSYEQYF	TGCAGTGCGATGGGACTAGCGGGTTTCTCCTACGAGCAGTACTTC
many	TRBJ1-1	TRBV6-1	TRBD1	CASRRDRATEAFF	TGTGCCAGCAGGAGGGACAGGGCCACTGAAGCTTTCTTT
many	TRBJ2-3	TRBV29-1	TRBD2	CSVEDSSSGHPPDTQYF	TGCAGCGTTGAAGATTCATCTAGCGGGCACCCTCCAGATACGCAGTATTTT
many	TRBJ1-4	TRBV7-9	-	CASSSGGQLVPNEKLFF	TGTGCCAGCAGCTCCGGCGGGCAGTTGGTTCCTAATGAAAAACTGTTTTTT
many	TRBJ1-2	TRBV12-3/TRBV12-4	-	CASSLAGYGYTF	TGTGCCAGCAGTTTAGCGGGGTATGGCTACACCTTC
few	TRBJ2-7	TRBV2	TRBD1	CASRADRGLSYEQYF	TGTGCCAGCAGGGCCGACAGGGGGCTTTCGTACGAGCAGTACTTC
once	TRBJ2-3	TRBV9	TRBD2	CASSVATGLAGDTQYF	TGTGCCAGCAGCGTAGCTACGGGACTAGCGGGAGATACGCAGTATTTT
many	TRBJ2-1	TRBV30	TRBD2	CAWSGTSNNEQFF	TGTGCCTGGAGCGGGACTAGTAACAATGAGCAGTTCTTC
many	TRBJ2-3	TRBV4-2	TRBD2	CASSQGLAGGIADTQYF	TGTGCCAGCAGCCAAGGTCTAGCGGGAGGGATCGCAGATACGCAGTATTTT
few	TRBJ2-2	TRBV7-7	TRBD1	CASSADRGNTGELFF	TGTGCTAGCAGCGCCGACAGGGGGAACACCGGGGAGCTGTTTTTT
many	TRBJ2-3	TRBV3-1	-	CASSLSRSTDTQYF	TGTGCCAGCAGCCTGAGTAGGAGCACAGATACGCAGTATTTT
many	TRBJ2-1	TRBV3-1	TRBD1	CASSELGTGGNEQFF	TGTGCCAGCAGCGAGCTCGGGACAGGGGGCAATGAGCAGTTCTTC
many	TRBJ2-7	TRBV4-1	TRBD1	CASSQVAQGAEQYF	TGCGCCAGCAGCCAAGTGGCACAGGGGGCCGAGCAGTACTTC
-	TRBJ1-1	TRBV6-2/TRBV6-3	-	CASRSAGRNTEAFF	TGTGCCAGCAGGTCCGCCGGGAGAAACACTGAAGCTTTCTTT
many	TRBJ2-7	TRBV21-1	-	CAPQRKGQGGSYEQYF	TGTGCCCCACAGAGGAAGGGGCAGGGAGGGTCCTACGAGCAGTACTTC
many	TRBJ2-1	TRBV7-3	-	CAGWTARDRLVADNEQFF	TGTGCCGGTTGGACAGCCCGAGATAGGCTAGTAGCGGACAATGAGCAGTTCTTC
-	TRBJ2-1	TRBV7-9	-	CASSLISNEQFF	TGTGCCAGCAGCTTAATTAGTAATGAGCAGTTCTTC
many	TRBJ1-5	TRBV18	-	CASSPLSPRGGNQPQHF	TGTGCCAGCTCACCACTATCCCCCAGGGGTGGCAATCAGCCCCAGCATTTT
many	TRBJ2-1	TRBV4-1	-	CASSQDRTVHNEQFF	TGCGCCAGCAGCCAAGATCGTACGGTCCACAATGAGCAGTTCTTC
many	TRBJ2-5	TRBV29-1	TRBD2	CSVVPSGGETQYF	TGCAGCGTTGTCCCTAGCGGGGGAGAGACCCAGTACTTC
many	TRBJ2-3	TRBV3-1	-	CASSPPRSTDTQYF	TGTGCCAGCAGCCCGCCCCGAAGCACAGATACGCAGTATTTT
many	TRBJ2-1	TRBV4-3	-	CASSQVIPGQQFF	TGCGCCAGCAGCCAAGTAATACCGGGGCAACAGTTCTTC
-	TRBJ2-5	TRBV4-1	-	CASSQDLVLETQYF	TGCGCCAGCAGCCAAGATCTGGTTTTGGAGACCCAGTACTTC
many	TRBJ1-1	TRBV3-1	TRBD1	CASSSRQGTEAFF	TGTGCCAGCAGCTCACGACAGGGCACTGAAGCTTTCTTT
many	TRBJ2-2	TRBV5-5	-	CASSPDSHTGELFF	TGTGCCAGCAGCCCGGATAGTCACACCGGGGAGCTGTTTTTT
-	TRBJ1-2	TRBV6-8	TRBD1	CASSETGQSPSGYTF	TGTGCCAGCAGTGAAACGGGACAGAGCCCTAGCGGCTACACCTTC
many	TRBJ2-4	TRBV5-1	TRBD2	CASSSTSGRVNIQYF	TGCGCCAGCAGCTCGACTAGCGGGAGGGTGAACATTCAGTACTTC
many	TRBJ2-3	TRBV12-3/TRBV12-4	TRBD2	CASSFRSGSPDTQYF	TGTGCCAGCAGTTTTCGTAGCGGGAGCCCAGATACGCAGTATTTT
-	TRBJ2-1	TRBV7-3	-	CASSLGLTSSNEQFF	TGTGCCAGCAGCTTAGGACTAACCTCCTCGAATGAGCAGTTCTTC
many	TRBJ2-1	TRBV6-2/TRBV6-3	TRBD2	CASKIRGGARYNEQFF	TGTGCCAGCAAGATCCGCGGGGGGGCTAGGTACAATGAGCAGTTCTTC